A single sample is the source of the 18 T cell receptor beta chains below, sequenced in a study of shared clonotypes between healthy human individuals. The protocol was immunoSEQ multiplex PCR, while the TCRdb copy is restricted to in-frame clones and leaves out a portion. Of about 1 million clones listed, approximately 70% are singletons. The sample taken for sequencing was memory CD4+ T cells sorted from blood. Subset denoted: CD45RA-negative fraction. The receptor set was obtained from a man aged 18 to 29 in good health.

This clone was seen a single time. The chain links TRBV28 to TRBJ1-2, with 8 bases fitting TRBD1. The CDR3 has 13 residues. Germline lookup yields CDR1 MDHEN and CDR2 SYDVKM. Losses at the gene ends were 4 bases for V and 5 bases for J; bases not matched to a gene: 3. The CDR3 sequence is CASSSGQDYGYTF. CDR3 sequence (DNA): TGTGCCAGCAGTTCGGGACAGGATTATGGCTACACCTTC.

Worth noting for this clone: This specimen includes other DNA sequences encoding the same CDR3. This CDR3 reads CASSPGQGTDTQYF. The CDR3 nucleotides read TGCGCCAGCAGCCCTGGACAGGGGACAGATACGCAGTATTTT. The chain joins TRBV5-1 to TRBJ2-3; TRBD1 agrees at 9 bases. The V gene's germline CDR1 is SGHRS and CDR2 YFSETQ. J gave up 3 bases and V 4 bases, and 3 bases lay outside the gene matches. This CDR3 contains 14 residues.

The chain's CDR3 is CASSPRGVKETQYF. The CDR3 DNA is TGTGCCAGCAGCCCAAGAGGGGTTAAAGAGACCCAGTACTTC. The rearrangement joins TRBV7-8 to TRBJ2-5; TRBD1 or TRBD2 may be the D gene (5 bases each). Germline V gives CDR1 SGHVS, CDR2 FQNEAQ. This CDR3 is 14 amino acids long. V lost 5 bases to trimming and J lost 3 bases, with 13 bases between them.

This clone came up once. The chain uses TRBV4-2 and TRBJ1-2, with a possible D match to TRBD1 (5 bases). Germline CDR1 and CDR2: LGHNA and YNFKEQ. CDR3 length: 15 residues. V lost 3 bases to trimming and J lost 0 bases, with 11 bases between them. This CDR3 reads CASSQVGTPNYGYTF. The CDR3 nucleotides are TGTGCCAGCAGCCAGGTCGGGACCCCTAACTATGGCTACACCTTC.

This chain uses TRBV10-3 with TRBJ2-7; 11 nucleotides match TRBD2. The CDR3 runs 14 residues. The germline gives CDR1 ENHRY, CDR2 SYGVKD. Losses at the gene ends were 4 bases for V and 4 bases for J; bases not matched to a gene: 3. The CDR3 nucleotides are TGTGCCATCAGTGGACTAGCGGGACCTTACGAGCAGTACTTC. Translated, it gives CAISGLAGPYEQYF.

The V gene is TRBV6-1, the J gene TRBJ1-3, with unresolved D. V lost 2 bases to trimming and J lost 3 bases, with 5 bases between them. CDR1 and CDR2 from the germline V gene are MNHNS and SASEGT. This CDR3 contains 13 residues. The CDR3 here is CASSEYLGNTIYF. As DNA, the CDR3 is TGTGCCAGCAGTGAATACCTTGGAAACACCATATATTTT.

This chain joins TRBV6-5 and TRBJ2-1; weak D call: TRBD2 (6 bases). In germline, CDR1 is MNHEY, CDR2 SVGAGI. The CDR3 spans 13 residues. Trimming removed 5 bases from V and 3 bases from J, with 8 bases in between. CDR3 amino acids: CASSRGNYNEQFF. For the CDR3, the DNA is TGTGCCAGCAGTCGGGGGAACTACAATGAGCAGTTCTTC.

The V call is TRBV6-5, the J call TRBJ1-1, with D perhaps matching TRBD1 (6 bases). The length of the CDR3 is 11 residues. V lost 6 bases to trimming and J lost 8 bases, with 10 bases between them. Germline V gene lookup returns CDR1 MNHEY and CDR2 SVGAGI. Here the CDR3 reads CASRRTEEAFF. Written as DNA, the CDR3 is TGTGCCAGCAGAAGGACAGAGGAAGCTTTCTTT.

The V and J genes are TRBV7-3 and TRBJ2-3, with D hard to call. CDR1 is SGHTA, CDR2 FQGTGA, per germline. Trimming took off 2 bases at V and 4 bases at J, with 4 bases between the two ends. The CDR3 loop spans 12 amino acids. The CDR3 bases are TGTGCCAGCAGCTTATTTGCAGATACGCAGTATTTT. This codes for CASSLFADTQYF.

The rearrangement uses TRBV28 and TRBJ1-2; 7 bases match TRBD1. The CDR3 is 14 amino acids. Looked up from germline, CDR1 is MDHEN and CDR2 is SYDVKM. V gave up 5 bases and J gave up 5 bases; unmatched junction bases: 8. The CDR3 spells CASSPQGEVYGYTF. CDR3 sequence (DNA): TGTGCCAGCAGTCCTCAGGGGGAGGTATATGGCTACACCTTC.

This clone was seen a single time. The rearrangement joins TRBV5-4 to TRBJ2-5; D call uncertain. This CDR3 has 14 amino acids. Deletions cut 4 bases from V and 2 bases from J, with 12 bases between. Germline assignment: CDR1 SGHNT and CDR2 YYREEE (reference sequence). The CDR3 region is CASSRVTTQETQYF. The CDR3 region has the DNA TGTGCCAGCAGCCGGGTCACAACACAAGAGACCCAGTACTTC.

The chain uses TRBV5-1 and TRBJ1-4; 7 bases agree with TRBD1. Per germline, CDR1 SGHRS and CDR2 YFSETQ. The trim removed 4 bases at V and 8 bases at J, leaving 8 bases unmatched. The CDR3 loop spans 14 amino acids. CDR3 loop: CASSPQTGWEKLFF. The CDR3 coding sequence is TGCGCCAGCAGCCCACAGACAGGGTGGGAAAAACTGTTTTTT.

This chain connects TRBV6-6 to TRBJ2-7, with D hard to call. Germline V gives CDR1 MNHNY, CDR2 SVGAGI (reference sequence). This CDR3 is built from 16 residues. The germline V and J ends were trimmed by 6 bases and 0 bases, with 18 bases remaining between them. In DNA, the CDR3 is TGTGCCAGCAGCCGACCCAAGAACCTGAACTCCTACGAGCAGTACTTC. It specifies CASSRPKNLNSYEQYF.

This chain uses TRBV30 with TRBJ1-3; tentative D call: TRBD1 (5 bases). Trimming removed 2 bases at V and 0 bases at J, with 8 bases between. The CDR3 contains 14 residues. The germline V gene has CDR1 GTSNPN and CDR2 SVGIG (reference sequence). CDR3 nucleotides: TGTGCCTGGAGTATAGGGGTCTCTGGAAACACCATATATTTT. Its protein product is CAWSIGVSGNTIYF.

To note about this clone: Other DNA sequences in this specimen translate into the identical CDR3. The chain joins TRBV18 to TRBJ2-2; no reliable D call. Between the trimmed V and J ends, which lost 3 bases and 5 bases, there was a span of 4 bases. Germline CDR1 reads KGHSH; CDR2 reads LQKENI. The CDR3 runs to 12 residues. The CDR3 loop reads CASSPLTGELFF. CDR3 nucleotides: TGTGCCAGCTCACCCTTAACCGGGGAGCTGTTTTTT.

This chain uses TRBV28 with TRBJ1-2, with a weak D call TRBD1 (6 bases). The CDR3 has 14 residues. V was shortened by 3 bases and J by 8 bases, with 16 bases between the two germline ends. Germline CDR1 reads MDHEN; CDR2 reads SYDVKM. The CDR3 loop is CASSFRGPMSGYTF. The CDR3 nucleotides read TGTGCCAGCAGTTTCAGGGGACCCATGAGCGGCTACACCTTC.

The rearrangement joins TRBV5-4 to TRBJ2-1; 10 nucleotides line up with TRBD1. After removal of 5 bases from V and 8 bases from J, the junction contained 7 bases not matched to a gene. The CDR3 sequence is 14 residues long. In germline, CDR1 is SGHNT, CDR2 YYREEE (reference sequence). The CDR3 coding sequence is TGTGCCAGCAGTTCGGGGGACAGGGGACATGAGCAGTTCTTC. Its translation: CASSSGDRGHEQFF.

This clone was counted many times. The J gene is TRBJ1-4, the V gene TRBV9, with D possibly matching TRBD1 (5 bases). Trimming took off 4 bases at V and 7 bases at J, with 11 bases between the two ends. Germline CDR1 SGDLS, CDR2 YYNGEE. This CDR3 contains 13 residues. In nucleotides, the CDR3 is TGTGCCAGCAGCCCACCAGGGAGTGAAAAACTGTTTTTT. Its protein is CASSPPGSEKLFF.